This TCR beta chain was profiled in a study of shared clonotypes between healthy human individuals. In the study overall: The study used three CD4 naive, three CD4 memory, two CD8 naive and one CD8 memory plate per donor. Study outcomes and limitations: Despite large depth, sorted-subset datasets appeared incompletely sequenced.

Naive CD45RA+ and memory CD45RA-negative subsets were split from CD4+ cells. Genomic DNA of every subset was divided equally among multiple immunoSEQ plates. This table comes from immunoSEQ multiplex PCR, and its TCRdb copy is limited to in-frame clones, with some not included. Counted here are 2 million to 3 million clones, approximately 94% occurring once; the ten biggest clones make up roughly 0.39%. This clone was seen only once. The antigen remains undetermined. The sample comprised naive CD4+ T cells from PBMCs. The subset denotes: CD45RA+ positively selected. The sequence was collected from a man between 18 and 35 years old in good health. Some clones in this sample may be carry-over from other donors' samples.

CDR3 in amino acids: CASSLGTSGYTQETQYF. In nucleotides, the CDR3 is TGTGCCAGCAGCCTAGGGACTAGCGGCTATACTCAAGAGACCCAGTACTTC. This chain links TRBV9 with TRBJ2-5; 11 nucleotides agree with TRBD2. Per the germline V gene, CDR1 is SGDLS and CDR2 is YYNGEE. This CDR3 is 17 amino acids long. V shed 4 bases and J 2 bases; nucleotides not matched to a gene: 10. Full variable domain (outside the CDR3, taken from reference TRBV9 and TRBJ2-5): DSGVTQTPKHLITATGQRVTLRCSPRSGDLSVYWYQQSLDQGLQFLIQYYNGEERAKGNILERFSAQQFPDLHSELNLSSLELGDSALYFCASSLGTSGYTQETQYFGPGTRLLVL.